This record concerns one T cell receptor beta chain sequence. No antigen is known for it. Unsorted whole blood yielded blood RNA, and germline DNA was extracted as well. The CDR3 covers 14 residues. The source of the sample is a study of tumor-infiltrating lymphocytes in primary liver carcinoma. As for the study in general: Surgeons treated the primary liver carcinoma of the patients by surgical resection. Lesions, classed as T1-T3 N0M0, spanned roughly 4 to 10 cm across.

Study outcomes and limitations: Pairs of tumor regions overlapped more than tumor-adjacent and tumor-blood pairs did. Tumors reached a significantly greater top-250-clone fraction than blood did (p = 0.039).

Priming with a constant-region primer yielded TCR beta cDNA from around 0.45 ug total RNA. Slightly modified ARM-PCR with three nested multiplex PCR rounds yielded TCR beta libraries. Both of the initial two PCR rounds ran for about 11 cycles and employed TRBV1-TRBV30 forward primers alongside a C-beta reverse primer. TCRdb processed the multiplex PCR reads anew with MiXCR; each CDR3 protein has one entry. The sample lists approximately 330,000 distinct CDR3 sequences, almost 65% occurring once. This sequence originates from a man aged 35 to 55 with primary liver carcinoma and hepatitis B virus infection. What was sequenced was peripheral blood. The rearrangement uses TRBV21-1 and TRBJ1-5; the D call in the table, TRBD1, was not verified against the DNA. TRBV21-1 has pseudogene status. CDR3 in amino acids: CASTRTVLNQPQHF. The CDR3 DNA is TGTGCCAGCACCCGGACAGTTCTCAATCAGCCCCAGCATTTT.